A single sample is the source of the 25 T cell receptor beta chains below, sequenced in a study of graft-versus-host responses after intestinal transplantation. Produced via immunoSEQ multiplex PCR; TCRdb's table is partial and in-frame only. The sample records roughly 93,000 clones, around 92% being singletons. The antigens of these receptors remain unknown. Sequenced here: unstimulated CD8+ T cells sorted from spleen or lymph node cells, sampled before transplant. Source of these receptors: a human donor who was the organ donor for an intestinal transplant.

The chain uses TRBV2 and TRBJ2-5; D uncertain. Germline V CDR1 and CDR2: SNHLY, FYNNEI. This CDR3 contains 15 residues. V was clipped by 2 bases and J by 0 bases, with 10 bases between them. The CDR3 spells CASSEWREYQETQYF. CDR3 in DNA: TGTGCCAGCAGTGAATGGAGAGAGTACCAAGAGACCCAGTACTTC.

The chain uses TRBV7-6 and TRBJ1-5; possible D gene TRBD1, 6 bases. Trimming removed 2 bases from V and 2 bases from J, with 13 bases in between. There are 16 residues in the CDR3. In germline, CDR1 is SGHVS, CDR2 FNYEAQ. CDR3 sequence reads: CASSLFGTNCNQPQHF. The CDR3 region has the DNA TGTGCCAGCAGCTTATTCGGGACAAATTGCAATCAGCCCCAGCATTTT.

The chain joins TRBV2 to TRBJ2-5, with TRBD2 identical over 11 bases. The germline CDR1 and CDR2 sequences are SNHLY and FYNNEI. The CDR3 has 11 amino acids. The J segment lost 11 bases and the V segment lost 10 bases, leaving 6 bases of the junction unmatched. The CDR3 here is CAIRTSGGQYF. In DNA, the CDR3 is TGTGCCATTCGAACTAGCGGGGGACAGTACTTC.

The chain is built from TRBV4-2 and TRBJ1-1; D may be TRBD1 (6 bases). Germline loops: CDR1 LGHNA, CDR2 YNFKEQ. The CDR3 covers 16 residues. V lost 8 bases and J 5 bases, leaving 24 bases between the germline ends. In nucleotides, the CDR3 is TGTGCCAGCCTACTCCTTTCCCGGGGGGCGCGTACTGAAGCTTTCTTT. It yields the protein CASLLLSRGARTEAFF.

The CDR3 spells CASSYTAGVGQPQHF. The DNA of the CDR3 is TGCGCCAGCAGCTATACTGCAGGGGTTGGGCAGCCCCAGCATTTT. The chain links TRBV4-1 to TRBJ1-5; possible D gene TRBD1, 6 bases. The germline V gene encodes CDR1 MGHRA and CDR2 YSYEKL. The CDR3 has 15 residues. The V end lost 5 bases, the J end lost 7 bases, and 18 bases lay between the germline ends.

This clone was seen a few times. The chain is built from TRBV15 and TRBJ1-2; D remains unclear. The CDR3 contains 14 residues. Germline V CDR1 and CDR2: LNHNV, YYDKDF (reference sequence). With 1 base removed from V and 2 bases from J, the gap between germline ends came to 8 bases. This CDR3 is CATSRGNTNYGYTF. In nucleotides, the CDR3 is TGTGCCACCAGCAGAGGTAACACCAACTATGGCTACACCTTC.

This sequence joins TRBV27 and TRBJ1-5; 8 bases map to TRBD1. Looked up from germline, CDR1 is MNHEY and CDR2 is SMNVEV (reference sequence). Germline trimming cut 6 bases from V and 6 bases from J; bases unmatched to any gene: 7. The CDR3 sequence is 14 residues long. The CDR3 bases are TGTGCCAGCAGACAGGGGGGAAGTGGTCAGCCCCAGCATTTT. It yields the protein CASRQGGSGQPQHF.

The J gene is TRBJ2-1, the V gene TRBV15; a possible D gene is TRBD1 (6 bases). The CDR3 is 17 residues long. Per the germline V gene, CDR1 is LNHNV and CDR2 is YYDKDF (reference sequence). Between the trimmed V and J ends, which lost 3 bases and 4 bases, there was a span of 19 bases. The chain's CDR3 is CATSSGPGQGYYNEQFF. The CDR3 DNA sequence: TGTGCCACCAGCAGCGGTCCGGGGCAGGGGTATTACAATGAGCAGTTCTTC.

About this clone: The same CDR3 can be traced to other DNA sequences in this sample. This chain links TRBV19 with TRBJ1-1, with 8 nucleotides matching TRBD1. Trimming took 4 bases from V and 2 from J; bases not matched to a gene: 0. This CDR3 contains 13 residues. In germline, CDR1 is LNHDA, CDR2 SQIVND (reference sequence). The CDR3 DNA sequence: TGTGCCAGTAGTACAGGGGGCAACACTGAAGCTTTCTTT. Translating gives CASSTGGNTEAFF.

The V call is TRBV25-1, the J call TRBJ1-3; D gene ambiguous. Germline CDR1 and CDR2: MGHDK and SYGVNS. The CDR3 spans 16 residues. Trimming stripped 2 bases from V and 2 bases from J, with 13 bases between. Here the CDR3 reads CASSEIREETGNTIYF. CDR3 bases: TGTGCCAGCAGTGAAATTCGGGAGGAAACTGGAAACACCATATATTTT.

This clone was seen once. The V gene is TRBV4-2, the J gene TRBJ2-7; D perhaps matches TRBD1 (6 bases). The germline CDR1 and CDR2 sequences are LGHNA and YNFKEQ. There are 17 residues in the CDR3. Trimming took 2 bases from V and 2 from J, leaving 19 bases between them. The CDR3 spells CASSQLQGFMGTYEQYF. The CDR3 DNA reads TGTGCCAGCAGCCAACTACAGGGTTTTATGGGCACCTACGAGCAGTACTTC.

V is TRBV11-2 and J is TRBJ2-7; 7 bases are a match to TRBD2. The CDR3 sequence is 15 residues long. Trimming cost V 3 bases and J 0 bases; bases outside gene matches: 5. Germline CDR1 and CDR2: SGHAT and FQNNGV. CDR3 DNA: TGTGCCAGCAGCTTTGATCCGGGGGGCTCCTACGAGCAGTACTTC. It yields the protein CASSFDPGGSYEQYF.

This clone has a single count. V is TRBV11-3 and J is TRBJ1-2, with D maybe TRBD1 (5 bases). Germline V gives CDR1 SGHNT, CDR2 YENEEA. Trimming left V 5 bases short and J 4 bases short, with 17 bases between. CDR3 size: 15 residues. Here the CDR3 DNA reads TGTGCCAGCAGCCCCCCGGCCAGGAGGGGCTATGGCTACACCTTC. It encodes CASSPPARRGYGYTF.

The chain employs TRBV27 and TRBJ2-3; 10 positions match TRBD2. Per germline, CDR1 MNHEY and CDR2 SMNVEV (reference sequence). This CDR3 is built from 18 residues. Trimming cost V 3 bases and J 0 bases; bases outside gene matches: 9. The CDR3 DNA sequence: TGTGCCAGCAGTTTTCTTCCTAGCGGGGGACCGAGCACAGATACGCAGTATTTT. Protein: CASSFLPSGGPSTDTQYF.

V is TRBV5-5 and J is TRBJ1-2, with D hard to call. Germline-derived CDR1 and CDR2 are SGHKS and YYEKEE (reference sequence). V lost 0 bases and J 5 bases, leaving 11 bases between the germline ends. CDR3 length equals 14 residues. The CDR3 loop reads CASSLADGVYGYTF. CDR3 nucleotides: TGTGCCAGCAGCTTGGCCGACGGGGTATATGGCTACACCTTC.

The chain carries TRBV4-2 and TRBJ2-2, with TRBD2 matching over 7 bases. Trimming removed 0 bases from V and 6 bases from J; junction bases left unmatched: 7. The germline gives CDR1 LGHNA, CDR2 YNFKEQ. CDR3 size: 16 residues. CDR3 loop: CASSQDPLGRAGELFF. The CDR3 DNA follows: TGTGCCAGCAGCCAAGACCCCCTAGGGAGGGCCGGGGAGCTGTTTTTT.

The genes are TRBV10-1 and TRBJ2-1; 8 nucleotides line up with TRBD1. V shed 1 base and J 4 bases; nucleotides not matched to a gene: 3. CDR3 length equals 15 residues. Germline V gene data show CDR1 as WNHNN and CDR2 as SYGVQD (reference sequence). The CDR3 nucleotides are TGCGCCAGCAGTGAGTGTACAGGGGGTTACAATGAGCAGTTCTTC. It codes for CASSECTGGYNEQFF.

The genes are TRBV27 and TRBJ2-5; 7 nucleotides match TRBD2. The CDR3 is 15 amino acids. CDR1 and CDR2 (germline): MNHEY, SMNVEV (reference sequence). V lost 0 bases, J lost 1 base, and 2 bases stayed unmatched. CDR3: CASSLSPGGQETQYF. CDR3 nucleotides: TGTGCCAGCAGTTTATCCCCGGGGGGCCAAGAGACCCAGTACTTC.

In this sample, this clone turned up a few times. The chain is built from TRBV29-1 and TRBJ1-2; D remains ambiguous. CDR3 length: 13 amino acids. V was shortened by 3 bases and J by 0 bases, with 8 bases between the two germline ends. Germline-derived CDR1 and CDR2 are SQVTM and ANQGSEA. CDR3 DNA: TGCAGCGTTGATAGCGGAGCTAACTATGGCTACACCTTC. Its translation: CSVDSGANYGYTF.

V and J are TRBV4-1 and TRBJ2-3; tentatively, D is TRBD1 (5 bases). Deletions cut 2 bases from V and 4 bases from J, with 16 bases between. CDR1 is MGHRA and CDR2 is YSYEKL in the germline V gene. The CDR3 runs 16 residues. CDR3 region: CASSQIVRQGPDTQYF. The CDR3 DNA follows: TGCGCCAGCAGCCAAATAGTGAGGCAGGGCCCAGATACGCAGTATTTT.

The DNA for the CDR3 is TGTGCCAGCAGTGAGGACTCGAGCTCTGGAAACACCATATATTTT. Protein sequence: CASSEDSSSGNTIYF. This rearrangement joins TRBV2 to TRBJ1-3; the D is unclear. V was clipped by 3 bases and J by 0 bases, with 9 bases between them. The CDR3 extends over 15 amino acids. Germline V gene lookup returns CDR1 SNHLY and CDR2 FYNNEI.

The rearrangement joins TRBV7-9 to TRBJ1-1, with TRBD1 matching over 9 bases. Germline V gene sequence: CDR1 SEHNR, CDR2 FQNEAQ (reference sequence). The CDR3 loop spans 19 amino acids. The ends lost 1 base at V and 8 bases at J; junction bases unmatched: 20. The chain's CDR3 is CASSLVGLGTGWALGEAFF. CDR3 sequence (DNA): TGTGCCAGCAGCTTAGTGGGTCTCGGGACAGGGTGGGCACTTGGGGAAGCTTTCTTT.

This chain uses TRBV6-1 with TRBJ2-3; D gene ambiguous. There are 18 residues in the CDR3. The V and J ends lost 2 bases and 4 bases respectively, with 22 bases between them. Germline V gene lookup returns CDR1 MNHNS and CDR2 SASEGT. The CDR3 here is CASSEWATYFLSPDTQYF. The CDR3 DNA follows: TGTGCCAGCAGTGAATGGGCGACATATTTTCTTAGTCCAGATACGCAGTATTTT.

The rearrangement joins TRBV4-2 to TRBJ2-3; 11 positions match TRBD2. Per germline, CDR1 LGHNA and CDR2 YNFKEQ. The CDR3 has 18 residues. Losses at the gene ends were 0 bases for V and 6 bases for J; bases not matched to a gene: 11. The CDR3 spells CASSQDPDSGGDVDTQYF. Here the CDR3 DNA reads TGTGCCAGCAGCCAAGATCCCGATAGCGGGGGGGATGTTGATACGCAGTATTTT.

The chain is built from TRBV9 and TRBJ2-5; D perhaps matches TRBD2 (6 bases). Trimming left V 0 bases short and J 1 base short, with 16 bases between. Germline assignment: CDR1 SGDLS and CDR2 YYNGEE. This CDR3 is built from 17 residues. In nucleotides, the CDR3 is TGTGCCAGCAGCGTAGGCGGTCAAGCGGGTCCCCAAGAGACCCAGTACTTC. Its translation is CASSVGGQAGPQETQYF. The variable domain in full, completed from reference TRBV9 and TRBJ2-5, reads DSGVTQTPKHLITATGQRVTLRCSPRSGDLSVYWYQQSLDQGLQFLIQYYNGEERAKGNILERFSAQQFPDLHSELNLSSLELGDSALYFCASSVGGQAGPQETQYFGPGTRLLVL.